Detailed here is one TCR beta chain. Its antigen is still unknown. The ends were cut back, 2 bases at V and 0 bases at J, with 13 bases in the middle. The CDR3 is 16 amino acids. Germline CDR1 reads MNHNY; CDR2 reads SVGAGI (reference sequence). The primer mix had 60 Vbeta and 13 Jbeta primers. Profiled with immunoSEQ multiplex PCR; TCRdb holds only in-frame clones, not every one. The sample comprises 150,000 or so clones, 65% to 80% of which are singletons, and approximately 4% rests with the top ten. These data are taken from a study of cytomegalovirus exposure and HLA in healthy donors. Study-wide points: CMV serostatus was the sole immune exposure information available. Sequencing artifact likely explains a cluster of highly shared sequence variants. Researchers counted around 180 TCR beta chains as cytomegalovirus-associated.

The specimen sequenced was PBMCs. This receptor was identified in a woman aged 40 to 50 in good health and CMV-seronegative. This chain uses TRBV6-6 with TRBJ1-1; tentative D call: TRBD1 (6 bases). CDR3: CASSYRGGGMNTEAFF. CDR3 nucleotide sequence: TGTGCCAGCAGTTACCGAGGGGGGGGAATGAACACTGAAGCTTTCTTT.